The entry that follows covers one TCR beta chain sequence. Its matching antigen is unknown. This entry is derived from a study of cytomegalovirus exposure and HLA in healthy donors. General study points: Sequencing artifact likely explains a cluster of highly shared sequence variants. Rates of TCR association differed by HLA locus in a later analysis, with DRB1 highest and HLA-C lowest.

With 60 Vbeta and 13 Jbeta primers, the PCR was carried out. Clones were sequenced by immunoSEQ multiplex PCR, and TCRdb holds only the in-frame ones, with some missing. The data show 150,000 to 200,000 clones, about 85% seen once. V dropped 2 bases and J dropped 1 base, with 19 bases sitting between them. The CDR3 consists of 18 residues. Germline V CDR1 and CDR2: SGHNT, YYREEE (reference sequence). The J gene is TRBJ2-1, the V gene TRBV5-4, with D maybe TRBD2 (5 bases). This TCR came from a man aged 18 to 35 in good health and CMV-seronegative. Sequenced sample: PBMCs. CDR3 nucleotides: TGTGCCAGCAGCTTTGGGGTGAGGCCCCGGGATTCCTACAATGAGCAGTTCTTC. As protein: CASSFGVRPRDSYNEQFF. Combining the CDR3 with reference TRBV5-4 and TRBJ2-1 gives the whole variable domain ETGVTQSPTHLIKTRGQQVTLRCSSQSGHNTVSWYQQALGQGPQFIFQYYREEENGRGNFPPRFSGLQFPNYSSELNVNALELDDSALYLCASSFGVRPRDSYNEQFFGPGTRLTVL.